This TCR beta chain was documented in a study of T cells in Graves' hyperthyroidism and ophthalmopathy. Broader study findings: Before onset, by a median of around 6.1 months, the model predicted ophthalmopathy.

The CDR3 loop spans 12 amino acids. V gave up 6 bases and J gave up 6 bases; unmatched junction bases: 6. Germline V gene data show CDR1 as SQVTM and CDR2 as ANQGSEA. Concerning this clonotype itself: The antigen is unknown.

From RNA transcripts, TCR beta CDR3 regions were amplified. Initially, a first-round RT-PCR of the TCR CDR3 employed the HTBI primer set. TCRdb re-called the multiplex PCR reads with MiXCR, one entry per CDR3 protein. The sample includes approximately 600,000 distinct CDR3 sequences, around 16% of them seen just once. Sequencing was carried out using blood. J is TRBJ1-2 and V is TRBV29-1; TRBD1 agrees at 8 bases. The clonotype originates from a woman in her 30s with Graves' hyperthyroidism. The CDR3 DNA reads TGCAGCGTCACGTCAGGGGGCGATGGCTACACCTTC. Amino acids: CSVTSGGDGYTF.